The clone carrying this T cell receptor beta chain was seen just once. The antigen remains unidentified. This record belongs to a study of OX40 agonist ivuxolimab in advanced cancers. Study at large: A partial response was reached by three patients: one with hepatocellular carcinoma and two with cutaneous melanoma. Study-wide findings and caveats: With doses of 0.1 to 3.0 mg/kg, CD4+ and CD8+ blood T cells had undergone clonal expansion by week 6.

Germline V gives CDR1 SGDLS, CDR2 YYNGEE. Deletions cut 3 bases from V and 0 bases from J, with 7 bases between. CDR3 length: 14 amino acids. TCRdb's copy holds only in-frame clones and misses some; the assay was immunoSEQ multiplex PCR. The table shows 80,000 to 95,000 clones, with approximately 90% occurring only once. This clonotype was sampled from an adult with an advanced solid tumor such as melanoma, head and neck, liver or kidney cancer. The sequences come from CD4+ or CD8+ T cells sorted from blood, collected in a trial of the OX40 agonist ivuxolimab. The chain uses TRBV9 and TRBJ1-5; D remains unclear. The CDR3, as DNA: TGTGCCAGCAGCGGGGCAGGTAGCAATCAGCCCCAGCATTTT. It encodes CASSGAGSNQPQHF.